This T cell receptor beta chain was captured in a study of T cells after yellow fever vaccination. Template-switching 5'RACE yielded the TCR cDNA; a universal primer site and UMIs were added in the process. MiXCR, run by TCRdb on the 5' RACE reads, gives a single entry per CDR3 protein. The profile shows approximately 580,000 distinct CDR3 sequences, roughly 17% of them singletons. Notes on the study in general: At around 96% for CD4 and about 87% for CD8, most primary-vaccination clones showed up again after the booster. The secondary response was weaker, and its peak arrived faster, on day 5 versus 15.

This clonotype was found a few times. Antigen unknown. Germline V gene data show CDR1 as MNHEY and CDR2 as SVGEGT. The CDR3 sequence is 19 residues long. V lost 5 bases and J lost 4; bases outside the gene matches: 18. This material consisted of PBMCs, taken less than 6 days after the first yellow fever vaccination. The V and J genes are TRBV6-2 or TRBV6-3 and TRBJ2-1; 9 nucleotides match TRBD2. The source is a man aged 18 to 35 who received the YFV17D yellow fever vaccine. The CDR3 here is CASSRPLGLAAGGYNEQFF. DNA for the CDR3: TGTGCCAGCAGTAGACCTCTGGGACTAGCAGCCGGTGGATACAATGAGCAGTTCTTC.